This entry concerns a single T cell receptor (beta chain). MiXCR, run by TCRdb on the reads, gives a single entry per CDR3 protein. The sample has 150,000 to 200,000 distinct CDR3 sequences; about a tenth are singletons. This sample was included in a study of T cell repertoires in cytomegalovirus infection. Looking at the study overall: Carrying CMV and the relevant HLA type showed in public TCR beta signatures.

Trimming took 4 bases from V and 3 from J, leaving 9 bases between them. The CDR3 length is 12 residues. The germline CDR1 and CDR2 sequences are SQVTM and ANQGSEA. Sequenced: PBMCs. This clonotype was sampled from a human donor in good health (CMV status not recorded). Some clones in this sample may be carry-over from other donors' samples. The chain uses TRBV29-1 and TRBJ1-2, with D unresolved. The CDR3 loop reads CSVVGRYYGYTF. Written as DNA, the CDR3 is TGCAGCGTTGTCGGACGGTACTATGGCTACACCTTC.